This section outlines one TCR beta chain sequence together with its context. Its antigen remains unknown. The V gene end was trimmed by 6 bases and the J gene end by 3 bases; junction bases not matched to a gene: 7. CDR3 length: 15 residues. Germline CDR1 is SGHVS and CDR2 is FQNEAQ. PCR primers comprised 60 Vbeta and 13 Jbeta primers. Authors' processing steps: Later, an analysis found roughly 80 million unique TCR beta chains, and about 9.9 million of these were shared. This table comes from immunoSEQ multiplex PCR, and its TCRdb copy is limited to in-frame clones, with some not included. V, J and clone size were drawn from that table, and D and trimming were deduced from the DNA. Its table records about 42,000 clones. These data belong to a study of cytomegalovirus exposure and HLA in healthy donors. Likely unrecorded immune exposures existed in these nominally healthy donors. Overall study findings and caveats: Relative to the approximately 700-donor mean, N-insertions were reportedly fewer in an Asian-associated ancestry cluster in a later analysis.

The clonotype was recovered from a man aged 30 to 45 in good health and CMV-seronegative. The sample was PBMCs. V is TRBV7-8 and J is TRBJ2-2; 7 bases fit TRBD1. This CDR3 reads CASRSTGIYTGELFF. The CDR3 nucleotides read TGTGCCAGCAGATCGACAGGGATCTACACCGGGGAGCTGTTTTTT.